These 27 T cell receptor beta chains share one sample of origin, sequenced in a study of T cell changes during pregnancy in multiple sclerosis. Sequenced by immunoSEQ multiplex PCR; TCRdb stores in-frame clones only, minus some. The table has tens of thousands of clones, 85% to 95% seen once. The sample consisted of CD4+ T cells from peripheral blood mononuclear cells, taken in the second trimester of pregnancy. The receptors stem from a female donor with multiple sclerosis, enrolled in a pregnancy study.

This clone was observed a single time. The V and J genes are TRBV18 and TRBJ2-7; possibly TRBD2 for D (5 bases). Germline assignment: CDR1 KGHSH and CDR2 LQKENI. The CDR3 is 16 residues long. The V end lost 0 bases, the J end lost 0 bases, and 12 bases lay between the germline ends. This chain's CDR3 is CASSPPSYGNSYEQYF. The CDR3 DNA is TGTGCCAGCTCACCACCTTCCTACGGGAACTCCTACGAGCAGTACTTC.

The CDR3 DNA follows: TGTGCCAGCAGTGAAATCCGCGAGCAGTACTTC. It encodes CASSEIREQYF. The chain has TRBV6-1 and TRBJ2-7; D not certain. CDR3 length: 11 residues. CDR1 is MNHNS, CDR2 SASEGT, per germline. The V end was cut by 2 bases, the J end by 6 bases, with 5 bases between.

The chain employs TRBV7-9 and TRBJ2-7, with D maybe TRBD1 (5 bases). V was cut by 5 bases and J by 6 bases, with 11 bases left in between. Germline V gene data show CDR1 as SEHNR and CDR2 as FQNEAQ (reference sequence). CDR3 length equals 12 residues. The CDR3 loop reads CASSPDSPEQYF. The CDR3, as DNA: TGTGCCAGCAGCCCCGACAGTCCCGAGCAGTACTTC.

The chain combines TRBV14 with TRBJ2-7; a weak D match, TRBD2 (5 bases). The V gene lost 2 bases and the J gene lost 6 bases, with 20 bases spanning the gap. The V gene's germline CDR1 is SGHDN and CDR2 FVKESK. The CDR3 is 16 amino acids. The CDR3 here is CASSQRPGIPRPEQYF. The CDR3 DNA sequence: TGTGCCAGCAGCCAACGCCCGGGGATCCCACGGCCCGAGCAGTACTTC.

This clone has only a few counts. The rearrangement links TRBV7-2 to TRBJ2-7; D might be TRBD1 or TRBD2, each matching 5 bases. V shed 4 bases and J shed 3 bases, with 13 bases lying between them. The CDR3 is 14 amino acids. Germline loops: CDR1 SGHTA, CDR2 FQGNSA. The chain's CDR3 is CASSSAGSGYEQYF. CDR3 nucleotide sequence: TGTGCCAGCAGCTCAGCAGGGAGTGGCTACGAGCAGTACTTC.

CDR3: CASSIYGVSNQPQHF. The CDR3 nucleotides are TGTGCCAGTAGTATTTACGGGGTCAGCAATCAGCCCCAGCATTTT. The chain combines TRBV19 with TRBJ1-5; D gene ambiguous. V was shortened by 3 bases and J by 1 base, with 10 bases between the two germline ends. The germline gives CDR1 LNHDA, CDR2 SQIVND (reference sequence). The CDR3 has 15 residues. The full variable domain, completed using reference TRBV19 and TRBJ1-5, is DGGITQSPKYLFRKEGQNVTLSCEQNLNHDAMYWYRQDPGQGLRLIYYSQIVNDFQKGDIAEGYSVSREKKESFPLTVTSAQKNPTAFYLCASSIYGVSNQPQHFGDGTRLSIL.

The rearrangement joins TRBV27 to TRBJ1-1; 7 nucleotides match TRBD1. The CDR3 runs to 13 residues. Trimming cost V 5 bases and J 4 bases; bases outside gene matches: 4. The germline V gene encodes CDR1 MNHEY and CDR2 SMNVEV (reference sequence). CDR3 bases: TGTGCCAGCAGTGCTAGGGACAGCACTGAAGCTTTCTTT. The encoded protein is CASSARDSTEAFF.

The V call is TRBV11-2, the J call TRBJ1-1; TRBD1 is a possible D gene (5 bases). Germline V gives CDR1 SGHAT, CDR2 FQNNGV. Deletions cut 5 bases from V and 3 bases from J, with 10 bases between. CDR3 length: 13 amino acids. This CDR3 reads CASSPVTDTEAFF. The DNA for the CDR3 is TGTGCCAGCAGCCCCGTGACAGACACTGAAGCTTTCTTT.

This clone has only one observation. The chain employs TRBV5-8 and TRBJ2-1; TRBD2 matches 7 bases. Per the germline V gene, CDR1 is SGHTS and CDR2 is YDEGEE. The CDR3 consists of 15 residues. V lost 1 base and J lost 9; bases outside the gene matches: 10. CDR3 bases: TGTGCCAGCAGCTTGTGGCGGGTGCGGGGGTTTGAGCAGTTCTTC. Its protein is CASSLWRVRGFEQFF.

The chain combines TRBV11-2 with TRBJ1-2; D remains ambiguous. The germline V gene encodes CDR1 SGHAT and CDR2 FQNNGV. The CDR3 extends over 15 amino acids. V dropped 2 bases and J dropped 8 bases, with 18 bases sitting between them. CDR3 sequence: CASSLIREEAGGYTF. The CDR3 DNA sequence: TGTGCCAGCAGCTTAATCCGAGAGGAGGCGGGAGGCTACACCTTC.

The rearrangement uses TRBV5-1 and TRBJ1-2; no clear D. Looked up from germline, CDR1 is SGHRS and CDR2 is YFSETQ. The CDR3 has 11 residues. V lost 5 bases, J lost 5 bases, and 7 bases lay in between. DNA of the CDR3: TGCGCCAGCAGGACACTGTATGGCTACACCTTC. It encodes CASRTLYGYTF.

The V gene is TRBV5-1, the J gene TRBJ2-5; 8 bases fit TRBD2. V trimming: 3 bases; J trimming: 2 bases; junction bases outside the gene matches: 6. CDR3 length: 15 amino acids. Germline assignment: CDR1 SGHRS and CDR2 YFSETQ. DNA for the CDR3: TGCGCCAGCAGCTACGGACGGGGGGGGCAAGAGACCCAGTACTTC. Protein product: CASSYGRGGQETQYF.

The V gene is TRBV6-5, the J gene TRBJ1-2; TRBD1 matches 8 bases. Germline values: CDR1 MNHEY, CDR2 SVGAGI. V gave up 6 bases and J gave up 8 bases; unmatched junction bases: 11. The CDR3 totals 14 residues. This CDR3 reads CASSTWTGQWGYTF. The CDR3 bases are TGTGCCAGCAGCACATGGACAGGGCAGTGGGGCTACACCTTC.

This sequence joins TRBV20-1 and TRBJ1-1, with D hard to call. The CDR3 extends over 11 amino acids. The germline gives CDR1 DFQATT, CDR2 SNEGSKA (reference sequence). With 6 bases removed from V and 4 bases from J, the gap between germline ends came to 9 bases. In nucleotides, the CDR3 is TGCAGTGCGATGAGGTCCACTGAAGCTTTCTTT. Protein: CSAMRSTEAFF.

The rearrangement links TRBV25-1 to TRBJ2-7, with D possibly matching TRBD2 (5 bases). Germline V CDR1 and CDR2: MGHDK, SYGVNS. V lost 2 bases and J 0 bases, leaving 5 bases between the germline ends. The CDR3 has 13 amino acids. CDR3 sequence (DNA): TGTGCCAGCAGTGAAGGGAGCTCCTACGAGCAGTACTTC. Translating it yields CASSEGSSYEQYF.

The genes are TRBV19 and TRBJ2-1; 8 positions match TRBD2. Trimming removed 4 bases from V and 1 base from J; junction bases left unmatched: 15. CDR1 LNHDA and CDR2 SQIVND come from the germline V gene (reference sequence). This CDR3 region has 19 residues. The chain's CDR3 is CASSTQRLGSGKSYNEQFF. Written as DNA, the CDR3 is TGTGCCAGTAGTACACAACGACTCGGTAGCGGGAAATCCTACAATGAGCAGTTCTTC. The full variable domain, with the rest looked up from reference TRBV19 and TRBJ2-1, is DGGITQSPKYLFRKEGQNVTLSCEQNLNHDAMYWYRQDPGQGLRLIYYSQIVNDFQKGDIAEGYSVSREKKESFPLTVTSAQKNPTAFYLCASSTQRLGSGKSYNEQFFGPGTRLTVL.

The chain employs TRBV5-1 and TRBJ1-1; D uncertain. V was clipped by 0 bases and J by 0 bases, with 9 bases between them. The CDR3 totals 15 residues. Germline assignment: CDR1 SGHRS and CDR2 YFSETQ. CDR3 bases: TGCGCCAGCAGCTTGGCTATTACAGTGAACACTGAAGCTTTCTTT. Its translation is CASSLAITVNTEAFF.

This clone has just one count. The rearrangement links TRBV10-3 to TRBJ1-2; 8 nucleotides align to TRBD1. V dropped 5 bases and J dropped 8; count of bases not matched to a gene: 13. The CDR3 extends over 15 amino acids. Germline values: CDR1 ENHRY, CDR2 SYGVKD. CDR3 loop: CAISQRGQGISGYTF. In DNA, the CDR3 is TGTGCCATCAGTCAAAGAGGACAGGGTATTTCGGGCTACACCTTC.

V and J are TRBV6-5 and TRBJ2-7, with 11 bases fitting TRBD1. CDR3 length: 14 amino acids. The V gene end was trimmed by 8 bases and the J gene end by 5 bases; junction bases not matched to a gene: 8. Germline CDR1 MNHEY, CDR2 SVGAGI. The CDR3 is CASGRTGGRDEQYF. The CDR3 region has the DNA TGTGCCAGCGGACGGACAGGGGGCAGGGACGAGCAGTACTTC.

The V and J genes are TRBV12-5 and TRBJ2-5, with 11 bases matching TRBD2. Per the germline V gene, CDR1 is LGHNT and CDR2 is FRNRAP. V dropped 6 bases and J dropped 4; count of bases not matched to a gene: 4. The CDR3 is made up of 14 amino acids. The CDR3 DNA is TGTGCTAGTGGAGTTAGCGGGGGGGGAGAGACCCAGTACTTC. Translating it yields CASGVSGGGETQYF.

The rearrangement uses TRBV7-6 and TRBJ2-1, with 11 positions matching TRBD2. The ends lost 1 base at V and 4 bases at J; junction bases unmatched: 6. Per the germline V gene, CDR1 is SGHVS and CDR2 is FNYEAQ. This CDR3 spans 17 amino acids. The CDR3 region is CASSLGHSGRDYNEQFF. CDR3 nucleotide sequence: TGTGCCAGCAGCTTAGGGCATAGCGGGAGGGATTACAATGAGCAGTTCTTC.

This CDR3 reads CASREGFVRADTQYF. For the CDR3, the DNA is TGTGCCAGCAGGGAGGGGTTCGTGCGGGCAGATACGCAGTATTTT. The chain joins TRBV2 to TRBJ2-3, with a tentative D call TRBD2 (6 bases). This CDR3 comprises 15 residues. Germline CDR1 SNHLY, CDR2 FYNNEI. V was shortened by 6 bases and J by 4 bases, with 17 bases between the two germline ends.

The chain carries TRBV7-8 and TRBJ2-4; 10 bases fit TRBD1. After removal of 1 base from V and 9 bases from J, the junction contained 6 bases not matched to a gene. Germline V CDR1 and CDR2: SGHVS, FQNEAQ. The CDR3 loop spans 15 amino acids. In nucleotides, the CDR3 is TGTGCCAGCAGCTTAGGAGGTCGGGACAGGGGCATTCAGTACTTC. This gives the protein CASSLGGRDRGIQYF.

V usage is TRBV11-2 and J usage is TRBJ1-5; D remains ambiguous. Trimming shortened V by 1 base and J by 4 bases, and 14 bases separated the two germline ends. The CDR3 length is 16 residues. Germline V gives CDR1 SGHAT, CDR2 FQNNGV. This CDR3 is CASSLGSTGGNQPQHF. As DNA, the CDR3 is TGTGCCAGCAGCTTAGGGTCGACGGGAGGTAATCAGCCCCAGCATTTT.

The chain recombines TRBV11-2 with TRBJ2-1; 7 positions match TRBD2. J gave up 2 bases and V 4 bases, and 5 bases lay outside the gene matches. Germline V gene lookup returns CDR1 SGHAT and CDR2 FQNNGV. The CDR3 runs 15 residues. The CDR3 DNA follows: TGTGCCAGCAGCTCGGGGGGACTCCCCTACAATGAGCAGTTCTTC. Its translation: CASSSGGLPYNEQFF.

This chain uses TRBV5-6 with TRBJ2-6; 10 nucleotides match TRBD1. From germline, CDR1 is SGHDT and CDR2 YYEEEE. The CDR3 is made up of 18 amino acids. The ends lost 4 bases at V and 0 bases at J; junction bases unmatched: 7. CDR3 sequence reads: CASSPPGQGLSGANVLTF. The CDR3 DNA reads as TGTGCCAGCAGCCCGCCGGGACAGGGGCTCTCTGGGGCCAACGTCCTGACTTTC.

The chain has TRBV19 and TRBJ2-2; 8 bases fit TRBD1. This CDR3 comprises 16 residues. J gave up 7 bases and V 3 bases, and 10 bases lay outside the gene matches. Germline-derived CDR1 and CDR2 are LNHDA and SQIVND (reference sequence). This CDR3 is CASSMWDRLLGGELFF. The CDR3 DNA reads TGTGCCAGTAGTATGTGGGACAGGCTGCTTGGCGGGGAGCTGTTTTTT.